The 26 T cell receptor beta chains reported below all come from one sample, sequenced in a study of T cells in localized non-small cell lung cancer. TCRdb's table, derived via immunoSEQ multiplex PCR, lists solely in-frame clones and lacks some. The sample lists 9,500 to 11,000 clones, around 82% occurring once. This sample comprised peripheral blood mononuclear cells, obtained before any cancer treatment. The origin of the receptors is a female donor of 60 years or more with stage II lung adenocarcinoma.

V usage is TRBV7-9 and J usage is TRBJ2-1; weak D call: TRBD1 (6 bases). The CDR3 runs 14 residues. The V end lost 5 bases, the J end lost 4 bases, and 12 bases lay between the germline ends. CDR1 is SEHNR and CDR2 is FQNEAQ in the germline V gene (reference sequence). The CDR3 nucleotides are TGTGCCAGCAGCCAAGGACAGCTATACAATGAGCAGTTCTTC. It yields the protein CASSQGQLYNEQFF.

This CDR3 is CASSLLGSGGRGDTQYF. The CDR3 nucleotides are TGTGCCAGCAGTTTATTGGGTAGCGGGGGGAGGGGAGATACGCAGTATTTT. This rearrangement joins TRBV28 to TRBJ2-3; 10 bases line up with TRBD2. The CDR3 has 17 amino acids. V was clipped by 1 base and J by 5 bases; unmatched bases: 9. Germline CDR1 MDHEN, CDR2 SYDVKM.

The V and J genes are TRBV5-4 and TRBJ1-6; 10 bases are a match to TRBD1. Germline V gene data show CDR1 as SGHNT and CDR2 as YYREEE (reference sequence). The CDR3 sequence is 16 residues long. V shed 3 bases and J 9 bases; nucleotides not matched to a gene: 9. The CDR3 region is CASSSGQGIVSSPLHF. The DNA for the CDR3 is TGTGCCAGCAGCTCGGGACAGGGGATTGTGAGTTCACCCCTCCACTTT.

This chain links TRBV4-1 with TRBJ1-5; D not resolved. Trimming cost V 4 bases and J 6 bases, with 16 bases left between them. Germline assignment: CDR1 MGHRA and CDR2 YSYEKL. CDR3 length: 15 residues. Written as DNA, the CDR3 is TGCGCCAGCAGCCCTGATCGCGGGGAAGGTCAGCCCCAGCATTTT. It translates to CASSPDRGEGQPQHF.

The rearrangement links TRBV30 to TRBJ1-6; tentatively, D is TRBD1 (5 bases). Looked up from germline, CDR1 is GTSNPN and CDR2 is SVGIG (reference sequence). The CDR3 extends over 12 amino acids. Between the trimmed V and J ends, which lost 4 bases and 4 bases, there was a span of 5 bases. For the CDR3, the DNA is TGTGCCTGGACAGGGTATAATTCACCCCTCCACTTT. It yields the protein CAWTGYNSPLHF. The entire variable domain, with the rest obtained from reference TRBV30 and TRBJ1-6, is as follows: SQTIHQWPATLVQPVGSPLSLECTVEGTSNPNLYWYRQAAGRGLQLLFYSVGIGQISSEVPQNLSASRPQDRQFILSSKKLLLSDSGFYLCAWTGYNSPLHFGNGTRLTVT.

This sequence joins TRBV4-3 and TRBJ2-7; D is perhaps TRBD1 (6 bases). The germline V and J ends were trimmed by 1 base and 2 bases, with 12 bases remaining between them. In germline, CDR1 is LGHNA, CDR2 YSLEER. The CDR3 has 15 amino acids. The CDR3 protein is CASSQAGRGTYEQYF. The CDR3, as DNA: TGCGCCAGCAGCCAAGCAGGCAGGGGCACCTACGAGCAGTACTTC.

CDR3 protein: CASSVGTSGRALRETQYF. The CDR3, as DNA: TGTGCCAGCAGCGTAGGGACTAGCGGGAGGGCCCTCAGAGAGACCCAGTACTTC. The chain links TRBV9 to TRBJ2-5, with TRBD2 identical over 15 bases. Germline CDR1 SGDLS, CDR2 YYNGEE. The length of the CDR3 is 18 residues. Trimming cost V 0 bases and J 4 bases; bases outside gene matches: 7.

The V and J genes are TRBV30 and TRBJ2-3, with 7 bases fitting TRBD2. This CDR3 is built from 13 residues. Looked up from germline, CDR1 is GTSNPN and CDR2 is SVGIG (reference sequence). J was trimmed by 2 bases and V by 5 bases; bases with no gene match: 4. The CDR3 spells CAWAGDYTDTQYF. The CDR3 DNA is TGTGCCTGGGCGGGGGACTACACAGATACGCAGTATTTT.

To note about this clone: The junction shows a germline mismatch at one end, possibly a read error. The rearrangement uses TRBV7-7 and TRBJ2-1, with TRBD2 identical over 7 bases. There are 14 residues in the CDR3. CDR1 is SSHAT, CDR2 FNYEAQ, per germline (reference sequence). For the CDR3, the DNA is TGTGCTAGCAGCCCGGGACTACTTTACAATGAGCAGTTCTTC. This sequence encodes CASSPGLLYNEQFF.

This rearrangement joins TRBV18 to TRBJ1-2, with D tentatively TRBD1 (5 bases). There are 13 residues in the CDR3. V was clipped by 3 bases and J by 6 bases, with 11 bases between them. CDR1 is KGHSH and CDR2 is LQKENI in the germline V gene. CDR3 coding DNA: TGTGCCAGCTCACCGCGGGGCGCGGATGGCTACACCTTC. Encoded protein: CASSPRGADGYTF.

DNA of the CDR3: TGTGCCACCAGCAGAGACGGGACAGGGTCCTACGAGCAGTACTTC. It codes for CATSRDGTGSYEQYF. The chain employs TRBV15 and TRBJ2-7, with 9 bases aligning to TRBD1. The germline V gene has CDR1 LNHNV and CDR2 YYDKDF (reference sequence). The CDR3 consists of 15 residues. V was pared by 0 bases and J by 1 base, with 1 base of the junction left unmatched.

V is TRBV5-1 and J is TRBJ1-3; no clear D gene. The CDR3 is made up of 15 amino acids. The germline V gene encodes CDR1 SGHRS and CDR2 YFSETQ. V lost 3 bases and J 2 bases, leaving 12 bases between the germline ends. The CDR3 sequence is CASSSRASTGNTIYF. As DNA, the CDR3 is TGCGCCAGCAGCTCGAGGGCTTCAACTGGAAACACCATATATTTT.

CDR3 bases: TGTGCCACTCGGAGCGATGCAGGGGGCGGCACTGAAGCTTTCTTT. Translation: CATRSDAGGGTEAFF. The rearrangement joins TRBV10-3 to TRBJ1-1; 8 bases align to TRBD1. There are 15 residues in the CDR3. V lost 10 bases, J lost 4 bases, and 14 bases stayed unmatched. Germline lookup yields CDR1 ENHRY and CDR2 SYGVKD.

In its sample, this clone was seen a few times. The chain couples TRBV9 to TRBJ2-3; D might be TRBD2 (5 bases). This CDR3 is built from 13 residues. Germline CDR1 reads SGDLS; CDR2 reads YYNGEE. V lost 4 bases and J 6 bases, leaving 12 bases between the germline ends. CDR3 region: CASSPAGMDTQYF. For the CDR3, the DNA is TGTGCCAGCAGCCCCGCGGGTATGGATACGCAGTATTTT.

This sequence joins TRBV19 and TRBJ1-2; 9 positions agree with TRBD1. The V gene end was trimmed by 6 bases and the J gene end by 2 bases; junction bases not matched to a gene: 4. The CDR3 consists of 14 residues. Germline CDR1 reads LNHDA; CDR2 reads SQIVND (reference sequence). CDR3 sequence: CASSSGTGNYGYTF. The CDR3 DNA reads as TGTGCCAGTAGCTCCGGGACAGGGAACTATGGCTACACCTTC.

The V call is TRBV9, the J call TRBJ2-1; the D gene is possibly TRBD2 (5 bases). Germline loops: CDR1 SGDLS, CDR2 YYNGEE. The CDR3 has 14 amino acids. Trimming took off 6 bases at V and 4 bases at J, with 14 bases between the two ends. The DNA of the CDR3 is TGTGCCAGCACGCCCGGCGGGTTTTACAATGAGCAGTTCTTC. Its protein product is CASTPGGFYNEQFF.

The chain couples TRBV28 to TRBJ1-2; possible D gene TRBD1, 5 bases. Germline V gives CDR1 MDHEN, CDR2 SYDVKM. The CDR3 sequence is 16 residues long. V lost 5 bases and J 6 bases, leaving 22 bases between the germline ends. DNA for the CDR3: TGTGCCAGCAGTCCAGGCGGGTTCGGGGGGGATAATGGCTACACCTTC. This translates into CASSPGGFGGDNGYTF.

The chain carries TRBV5-1 and TRBJ2-4; TRBD1 aligns across 9 bases. Losses at the gene ends were 5 bases for V and 7 bases for J; bases not matched to a gene: 7. CDR1 and CDR2 (germline): SGHRS, YFSETQ. The CDR3 loop spans 14 amino acids. The DNA for the CDR3 is TGCGCCAGCAGTTCCGGGACAGGGTGGAACATTCAGTACTTC. Translating gives CASSSGTGWNIQYF.

This chain joins TRBV5-1 and TRBJ1-3, with 7 bases identical to TRBD1. With V trimmed by 4 bases and J by 4 bases, 5 bases remained unmatched. CDR1 and CDR2 (germline): SGHRS, YFSETQ. CDR3 length: 14 amino acids. The CDR3 nucleotides read TGCGCCAGCAGCCTGGGGACAGAGGGAAACACCATATATTTT. Translating gives CASSLGTEGNTIYF.

V usage is TRBV2 and J usage is TRBJ2-7; D gene unclear. Germline V gives CDR1 SNHLY, CDR2 FYNNEI. This CDR3 region has 13 residues. Trimming cost V 1 base and J 0 bases, with 4 bases left between them. CDR3 region: CASSEGFSYEQYF. The CDR3 DNA reads as TGTGCCAGCAGTGAAGGCTTCTCCTACGAGCAGTACTTC.

In its sample, this clone was seen a few times. This chain connects TRBV2 to TRBJ1-5, with D possibly being TRBD1 (5 bases). With 6 bases removed from V and 6 bases from J, the gap between germline ends came to 18 bases. There are 15 residues in the CDR3. The germline CDR1 and CDR2 sequences are SNHLY and FYNNEI. This chain's CDR3 is CASSGGRSDGQPQHF. The CDR3 DNA sequence: TGTGCCAGCAGCGGGGGTCGCAGCGACGGTCAGCCCCAGCATTTT.

The table lists this clone with a count of one. The rearrangement uses TRBV7-8 and TRBJ2-3, with 12 bases aligning to TRBD2. The CDR3 contains 14 residues. J lost 5 bases, V lost 5 bases, and 2 bases had no gene match. CDR1 is SGHVS, CDR2 FQNEAQ, per germline. The CDR3 protein is CASSRLAGVDTQYF. The CDR3 DNA reads TGTGCCAGCAGCCGACTAGCGGGGGTAGATACGCAGTATTTT. The full variable domain, with the rest looked up from reference TRBV7-8 and TRBJ2-3, is GAGVSQSPRYKVAKRGQDVALRCDPISGHVSLFWYQQALGQGPEFLTYFQNEAQLDKSGLPSDRFFAERPEGSVSTLKIQRTQQEDSAVYLCASSRLAGVDTQYFGPGTRLTVL.

The rearrangement links TRBV18 to TRBJ1-4; D is uncertain. From germline, CDR1 is KGHSH and CDR2 LQKENI. The V end was cut by 5 bases, the J end by 7 bases, with 11 bases between. The CDR3 is 13 residues long. The CDR3 nucleotides read TGTGCCAGCTCAGAGTCCGAGGGTGAAAAACTGTTTTTT. This codes for CASSESEGEKLFF.

This chain connects TRBV5-1 to TRBJ2-5; tentatively, D is TRBD2 (7 bases). The CDR3 spans 14 residues. Looked up from germline, CDR1 is SGHRS and CDR2 is YFSETQ. V was trimmed by 3 bases and J by 1 base, leaving 10 bases between them. The CDR3 spells CASSWGGLQETQYF. In DNA form, the CDR3 reads TGCGCCAGCAGCTGGGGGGGCCTCCAAGAGACCCAGTACTTC. Complete variable domain (other parts from reference TRBV5-1 and TRBJ2-5): KAGVTQTPRYLIKTRGQQVTLSCSPISGHRSVSWYQQTPGQGLQFLFEYFSETQRNKGNFPGRFSGRQFSNSRSEMNVSTLELGDSALYLCASSWGGLQETQYFGPGTRLLVL.

The V call is TRBV6-6, the J call TRBJ1-1; D possibly corresponds to TRBD1 (6 bases). The germline gives CDR1 MNHNY, CDR2 SVGAGI (reference sequence). The CDR3 is 12 residues long. Trimming took off 6 bases at V and 4 bases at J, with 9 bases between the two ends. CDR3 DNA: TGTGCCAGCAGCAGAGGGGGCACTGAAGCTTTCTTT. Translated, it gives CASSRGGTEAFF.

The rearrangement uses TRBV28 and TRBJ2-3; D not certain. Trimming removed 5 bases from V and 1 base from J, with 13 bases in between. The CDR3 loop spans 15 amino acids. CDR1 is MDHEN, CDR2 SYDVKM, per germline. CDR3 DNA sequence: TGTGCCAGCAGTCCCCTATCCCGGGGCACAGATACGCAGTATTTT. Its protein product is CASSPLSRGTDTQYF.